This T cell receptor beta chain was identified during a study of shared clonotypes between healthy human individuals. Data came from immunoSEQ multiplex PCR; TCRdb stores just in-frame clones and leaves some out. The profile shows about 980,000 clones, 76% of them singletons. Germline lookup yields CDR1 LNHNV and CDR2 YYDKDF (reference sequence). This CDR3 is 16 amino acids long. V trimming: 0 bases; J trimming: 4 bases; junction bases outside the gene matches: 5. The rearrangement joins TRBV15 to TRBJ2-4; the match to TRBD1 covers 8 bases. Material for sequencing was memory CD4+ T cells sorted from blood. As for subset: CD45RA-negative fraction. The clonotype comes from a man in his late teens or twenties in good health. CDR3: CATSRDLGQDKNIQYF. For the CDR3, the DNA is TGTGCCACCAGCAGAGACTTGGGACAGGATAAAAACATTCAGTACTTC.